Below, 32 T cell receptor beta chains from the same sample are listed, as sequenced in a study of OX40 agonist ivuxolimab in advanced cancers. Generated by immunoSEQ multiplex PCR, the TCRdb table keeps only in-frame clones and is missing some. The table includes roughly 80,000 clones, 90% to 95% detected once. The sequencing used CD4+ or CD8+ T cells sorted from blood, collected in a trial of the OX40 agonist ivuxolimab. The receptors were gathered from an adult with an advanced solid tumor such as melanoma, head and neck, liver or kidney cancer.

The chain recombines TRBV4-3 with TRBJ2-1; D gene unclear. The CDR3 runs to 14 residues. Trimming cost V 2 bases and J 4 bases, with 9 bases left between them. Germline-derived CDR1 and CDR2 are LGHNA and YSLEER. The CDR3 sequence: CASSQSSRYNEQFF. CDR3 nucleotides: TGCGCCAGCAGCCAAAGTTCCCGATACAATGAGCAGTTCTTC.

This clone was observed a single time. Relative to the germline gene, one junction end is altered; a read error may explain this. This rearrangement joins TRBV7-7 to TRBJ2-5; the match to TRBD2 covers 7 bases. Germline V lookup: CDR1 SSHAT, CDR2 FNYEAQ (reference sequence). The CDR3 covers 13 residues. The CDR3 region has the DNA TGTGCTAGCAGCTCGAGTCTAGGGAGGGACCAGTACTTC. Its translation is CASSSSLGRDQYF.

V usage is TRBV27 and J usage is TRBJ2-5; the D is unclear. The germline V gene encodes CDR1 MNHEY and CDR2 SMNVEV (reference sequence). This CDR3 has 15 amino acids. V was trimmed by 0 bases and J by 0 bases, leaving 8 bases between them. The CDR3 loop is CASSLSAWYQETQYF. CDR3 nucleotide sequence: TGTGCCAGCAGTTTATCGGCTTGGTACCAAGAGACCCAGTACTTC.

This chain joins TRBV2 and TRBJ1-2; the match to TRBD1 covers 7 bases. The germline CDR1 and CDR2 sequences are SNHLY and FYNNEI. The CDR3 has 17 amino acids. V shed 0 bases, J shed 7 bases, and the junction held 14 bases outside the gene matches. DNA of the CDR3: TGTGCCAGCAGTGAAGCACCGTGGGCCGGGACAGTGGCTGGCTACACCTTC. Translated, it gives CASSEAPWAGTVAGYTF.

This sequence joins TRBV15 and TRBJ2-3; maybe TRBD2 (6 bases). Germline lookup yields CDR1 LNHNV and CDR2 YYDKDF (reference sequence). The CDR3 runs to 14 residues. Trimming cost V 5 bases and J 9 bases, with 18 bases left between them. The CDR3 DNA sequence: TGTGCCACCAGCGTCCGGGACTCTCCTCGCACGCAGTATTTT. Translation: CATSVRDSPRTQYF. The full variable domain, with the rest looked up from reference TRBV15 and TRBJ2-3, is DAMVIQNPRYQVTQFGKPVTLSCSQTLNHNVMYWYQQKSSQAPKLLFHYYDKDFNNEADTPDNFQSRRPNTSFCFLDIRSPGLGDTAMYLCATSVRDSPRTQYFGPGTRLTVL.

This chain links TRBV27 with TRBJ2-7; D may correspond to TRBD1 or TRBD2 (5 bases each). Germline V gives CDR1 MNHEY, CDR2 SMNVEV (reference sequence). Trimming shortened V by 4 bases and J by 3 bases, and 13 bases separated the two germline ends. This CDR3 is built from 14 residues. The CDR3 loop is CASSSHRRSYEQYF. The CDR3 DNA follows: TGTGCCAGCAGTTCCCACAGGAGGAGCTACGAGCAGTACTTC.

The chain uses TRBV15 and TRBJ2-7, with 7 positions matching TRBD1. This CDR3 spans 15 amino acids. The V and J ends lost 5 bases and 4 bases, in that order; junction bases with no gene match: 11. Looked up from germline, CDR1 is LNHNV and CDR2 is YYDKDF (reference sequence). CDR3: CATSRDRGGGYEQYF. The CDR3 DNA follows: TGTGCCACCAGCCGGGACCGAGGGGGCGGATACGAGCAGTACTTC.

This clone has more than one count but fewer than ten. The gene calls are TRBV9 and TRBJ2-1; D is perhaps TRBD1 or TRBD2 (5 bases each). The length of the CDR3 is 16 residues. The V and J ends lost 3 bases and 1 base respectively, with 14 bases between them. The germline CDR1 and CDR2 sequences are SGDLS and YYNGEE. Written as DNA, the CDR3 is TGTGCCAGCAGCGATCCGGGACGGGATTCCTACAATGAGCAGTTCTTC. Translating it yields CASSDPGRDSYNEQFF.

The rearrangement links TRBV6-5 to TRBJ2-2; possibly TRBD1 for D (6 bases). The V gene lost 6 bases and the J gene lost 6 bases, with 11 bases spanning the gap. This CDR3 comprises 13 residues. Germline V CDR1 and CDR2: MNHEY, SVGAGI. This chain's CDR3 is CASSPTGPGELFF. Written as DNA, the CDR3 is TGTGCCAGCAGCCCCACAGGGCCCGGGGAGCTGTTTTTT.

The chain uses TRBV5-4 and TRBJ1-2; weak D call: TRBD1 (6 bases). The CDR3 totals 15 residues. V lost 0 bases and J 1 base, leaving 10 bases between the germline ends. Germline V gene lookup returns CDR1 SGHNT and CDR2 YYREEE (reference sequence). The CDR3 DNA reads as TGTGCCAGCAGCTTGGGGACAGAGGGTAACTATGGCTACACCTTC. Its translation is CASSLGTEGNYGYTF.

The J gene is TRBJ2-1, the V gene TRBV11-2, with 8 bases matching TRBD1. Germline CDR1 SGHAT, CDR2 FQNNGV. Trimming took 5 bases from V and 0 from J; bases not matched to a gene: 9. The CDR3 loop spans 17 amino acids. The CDR3 DNA sequence: TGTGCCAGCAGCCCCAGGGGGCGGGCGAGCTCCTACAATGAGCAGTTCTTC. This codes for CASSPRGRASSYNEQFF. Based on the CDR3 plus reference TRBV11-2 and TRBJ2-1, the full variable domain is EAGVAQSPRYKIIEKRQSVAFWCNPISGHATLYWYQQILGQGPKLLIQFQNNGVVDDSQLPKDRFSAERLKGVDSTLKIQPAKLEDSAVYLCASSPRGRASSYNEQFFGPGTRLTVL.

This clone was picked up one time. The J gene is TRBJ1-5, the V gene TRBV6-1; tentatively, D is TRBD1 (6 bases). Trimming took off 2 bases at V and 2 bases at J, with 10 bases between the two ends. Germline CDR1 is MNHNS and CDR2 is SASEGT. This CDR3 comprises 15 residues. The DNA of the CDR3 is TGTGCCAGCAGTGAACCCAGGGGTGGCAATCAGCCCCAGCATTTT. This encodes CASSEPRGGNQPQHF.

The chain combines TRBV7-2 with TRBJ2-1; 9 bases agree with TRBD1. The J segment lost 3 bases and the V segment lost 7 bases, leaving 4 bases of the junction unmatched. Per germline, CDR1 SGHTA and CDR2 FQGNSA. The CDR3 has 14 amino acids. The CDR3 reads CASKGTGFYNEQFF. CDR3 DNA sequence: TGTGCCAGCAAGGGGACAGGGTTCTACAATGAGCAGTTCTTC.

The J gene is TRBJ2-2, the V gene TRBV25-1, with D unresolved. CDR1 MGHDK and CDR2 SYGVNS come from the germline V gene. This CDR3 is 15 amino acids long. V lost 6 bases and J lost 0, with 11 bases in between. The CDR3 DNA is TGTGCCAGCAGGGTGACCGATACGAACACCGGGGAGCTGTTTTTT. Translated: CASRVTDTNTGELFF.

This sequence joins TRBV15 and TRBJ1-2; the D is unclear. The CDR3 runs to 12 residues. The V gene's germline CDR1 is LNHNV and CDR2 YYDKDF (reference sequence). V was shortened by 8 bases and J by 7 bases, with 14 bases between the two germline ends. The CDR3 spells CATFMVSGGYTF. CDR3 nucleotides: TGTGCCACCTTTATGGTATCGGGTGGCTACACCTTC.

This chain links TRBV9 with TRBJ2-3; 10 bases align to TRBD2. Germline V CDR1 and CDR2: SGDLS, YYNGEE. The V gene end was trimmed by 0 bases and the J gene end by 4 bases; junction bases not matched to a gene: 2. CDR3 length equals 15 residues. The CDR3 bases are TGTGCCAGCAGCGTAGCTAGCGGGGGCTCAGATACGCAGTATTTT. Its protein product is CASSVASGGSDTQYF.

V gene TRBV28 combines with J gene TRBJ1-5; D call uncertain. This CDR3 has 11 amino acids. V gave up 5 bases and J gave up 4 bases, with 3 bases separating them. CDR1 MDHEN and CDR2 SYDVKM come from the germline V gene. The DNA for the CDR3 is TGTGCCAGCAGTACTAATCAGCCCCAGCATTTT. Residues: CASSTNQPQHF.

The chain uses TRBV7-9 and TRBJ2-2; the match to TRBD2 covers 12 bases. The CDR3 length is 16 residues. Germline trimming cut 5 bases from V and 3 bases from J; bases unmatched to any gene: 4. CDR1 and CDR2 from the germline V gene are SEHNR and FQNEAQ (reference sequence). Here the CDR3 reads CASSPRLAGDTGELFF. Written as DNA, the CDR3 is TGTGCCAGCAGCCCACGACTAGCGGGAGACACCGGGGAGCTGTTTTTT.

This clone was observed a few times. V is TRBV6-5 and J is TRBJ1-1, with TRBD1 as a possible D gene (5 bases). There are 13 residues in the CDR3. Germline loops: CDR1 MNHEY, CDR2 SVGAGI. V dropped 7 bases and J dropped 4 bases, with 13 bases sitting between them. CDR3 protein: CASKGFGGTEAFF. CDR3 DNA sequence: TGTGCCAGCAAGGGGTTTGGTGGCACTGAAGCTTTCTTT.

This chain uses TRBV7-9 with TRBJ1-3, with 7 bases aligning to TRBD1. Germline CDR1 and CDR2: SEHNR and FQNEAQ (reference sequence). With V trimmed by 5 bases and J by 2 bases, 3 bases remained unmatched. The CDR3 contains 14 residues. The CDR3 DNA reads as TGTGCCAGCAGCCCGACAGGGACTGGAAACACCATATATTTT. It specifies CASSPTGTGNTIYF.

This clone was seen once. J is TRBJ2-7 and V is TRBV9, with TRBD2 identical over 7 bases. Germline V gives CDR1 SGDLS, CDR2 YYNGEE. This CDR3 has 15 residues. V lost 4 bases to trimming and J lost 0 bases; unmatched junction nucleotides: 7. The CDR3 coding sequence is TGTGCCAGCAGCCCGCGAGCGGGGTCCTCCTACGAGCAGTACTTC. This translates into CASSPRAGSSYEQYF. Using reference TRBV9 and TRBJ2-7 for the parts outside the CDR3, the full variable domain is DSGVTQTPKHLITATGQRVTLRCSPRSGDLSVYWYQQSLDQGLQFLIQYYNGEERAKGNILERFSAQQFPDLHSELNLSSLELGDSALYFCASSPRAGSSYEQYFGPGTRLTVT.

The V call is TRBV29-1, the J call TRBJ2-7, with 7 bases matching TRBD2. Looked up from germline, CDR1 is SQVTM and CDR2 is ANQGSEA. Unmatched junction bases numbered 7, after V lost 7 bases and J lost 1 base. This CDR3 contains 13 residues. This chain's CDR3 is CSARGGRSYEQYF. Written as DNA, the CDR3 is TGCAGCGCCCGGGGAGGGCGATCCTACGAGCAGTACTTC.

The chain combines TRBV4-1 with TRBJ2-3; D gene ambiguous. The CDR3 has 13 amino acids. The germline CDR1 and CDR2 sequences are MGHRA and YSYEKL. The V gene lost 3 bases and the J gene lost 5 bases, with 9 bases spanning the gap. The CDR3 DNA follows: TGCGCCAGCAGCCACCTGGTTGAAGATACGCAGTATTTT. It translates to CASSHLVEDTQYF.

In DNA form, the CDR3 reads TGTGCTAGTGGTTTGGCCCGCGGGGGTTACGAGCAGTACTTC. Protein: CASGLARGGYEQYF. The chain has TRBV12-5 and TRBJ2-7; 7 nucleotides align to TRBD2. Germline trimming cut 1 base from V and 4 bases from J; bases unmatched to any gene: 4. This CDR3 contains 14 residues. The V gene's germline CDR1 is LGHNT and CDR2 FRNRAP.

V and J are TRBV7-6 and TRBJ2-2; TRBD1 agrees at 9 bases. Germline values: CDR1 SGHVS, CDR2 FNYEAQ. Trimming removed 1 base from V and 6 bases from J; junction bases left unmatched: 3. There are 15 residues in the CDR3. The CDR3 region is CASSLGDRVPGELFF. CDR3 in DNA: TGTGCCAGCAGCTTAGGGGACAGGGTTCCCGGGGAGCTGTTTTTT.

The gene calls are TRBV4-3 and TRBJ1-4; a weak D match, TRBD1 (6 bases). The germline V and J ends were trimmed by 0 bases and 5 bases, with 10 bases remaining between them. Germline V CDR1 and CDR2: LGHNA, YSLEER. This CDR3 has 15 residues. Here the CDR3 reads CASSQEDRLNEKLFF. Here the CDR3 DNA reads TGCGCCAGCAGCCAAGAAGACAGGTTGAATGAAAAACTGTTTTTT.

This chain joins TRBV6-4 and TRBJ1-1, with TRBD1 as a possible D gene (5 bases). CDR3 length: 17 residues. Germline V CDR1 and CDR2: MRHNA, SNTAGT. The V end was cut by 2 bases, the J end by 9 bases, with 25 bases between. The CDR3 is CASSDGKSPGRVRQAFF. The CDR3 nucleotides read TGTGCCAGCAGTGACGGTAAATCCCCAGGGAGGGTCCGACAAGCTTTCTTT.

The chain employs TRBV2 and TRBJ2-3, with 10 bases that match TRBD2. This CDR3 comprises 17 residues. V lost 7 bases to trimming and J lost 3 bases; unmatched junction nucleotides: 13. Germline V gives CDR1 SNHLY, CDR2 FYNNEI. The DNA of the CDR3 is TGTGCCAGCACCTTGGGCCTAGCGGGAGAGTGGACAGATACGCAGTATTTT. This translates into CASTLGLAGEWTDTQYF.

This rearrangement joins TRBV11-2 to TRBJ2-1; D is ambiguous. CDR1 and CDR2 (germline): SGHAT, FQNNGV. The CDR3 spans 12 residues. V was clipped by 2 bases and J by 8 bases, with 7 bases between them. CDR3 amino acids: CASSLQRDEQFF. The CDR3 coding sequence is TGTGCCAGCAGCTTACAAAGGGATGAGCAGTTCTTC.

The chain links TRBV4-3 to TRBJ2-7, with D possibly being TRBD2 (5 bases). The CDR3 totals 14 residues. Trimming left V 4 bases short and J 0 bases short, with 10 bases between. Germline loops: CDR1 LGHNA, CDR2 YSLEER. The CDR3 sequence: CASSPGSGSYEQYF. The CDR3 nucleotides are TGCGCCAGCAGCCCTGGAAGCGGCTCCTACGAGCAGTACTTC.

The V and J genes are TRBV5-4 and TRBJ2-7, with TRBD1 as a possible D gene (6 bases). Germline V lookup: CDR1 SGHNT, CDR2 YYREEE (reference sequence). The CDR3 extends over 13 amino acids. Trimming took 4 bases from V and 3 from J, leaving 11 bases between them. CDR3: CASSQGQNYEQYF. CDR3 nucleotide sequence: TGTGCCAGCAGCCAAGGACAGAACTACGAGCAGTACTTC.

The J gene is TRBJ1-1, the V gene TRBV4-1; weak D call: TRBD1 (5 bases). Deletions cut 4 bases from V and 2 bases from J, with 20 bases between. The germline CDR1 and CDR2 sequences are MGHRA and YSYEKL. This CDR3 is 17 amino acids long. The CDR3 sequence is CASSPSGGENGNTEAFF. The CDR3 bases are TGCGCCAGCAGCCCTTCAGGAGGGGAAAATGGCAACACTGAAGCTTTCTTT.